This TCR beta chain emerged from a study of sequential checkpoint blockade in melanoma. Study as a whole: Under 95 pretreatment tumor DNA samples were TCRβ immunosequenced. Under 25 patients had matched tumor biopsies before treatment and at week 13 after nivolumab or ipilimumab alone. General study points: Patients with week-13 increases in T-cell fraction and clonality benefited about 30 times more often.

As for treatment: randomized to nivolumab then ipilimumab (arm A) or the reverse (arm B). Germline loops: CDR1 MDHEN, CDR2 SYDVKM. The ends lost 2 bases at V and 6 bases at J; junction bases unmatched: 9. The CDR3 consists of 16 residues. A note on this clone: Its antigen is currently unknown.

Sequencing used immunoSEQ multiplex PCR; TCRdb keeps in-frame clones, though not all of them. The sample has roughly 5,000 clones; around 25% are singletons. This sequence joins TRBV28 and TRBJ2-1, with 8 bases identical to TRBD2. The TCR sequence derives from a human donor with melanoma. The specimen comprised tumor tissue (inferred from file names), sampled from a patient given nivolumab and ipilimumab in sequence. In DNA, the CDR3 is TGTGCCAGCAGTTTAGCTGGGACTAGTGTCGGCAATGAGCAGTTCTTC. Translating gives CASSLAGTSVGNEQFF.